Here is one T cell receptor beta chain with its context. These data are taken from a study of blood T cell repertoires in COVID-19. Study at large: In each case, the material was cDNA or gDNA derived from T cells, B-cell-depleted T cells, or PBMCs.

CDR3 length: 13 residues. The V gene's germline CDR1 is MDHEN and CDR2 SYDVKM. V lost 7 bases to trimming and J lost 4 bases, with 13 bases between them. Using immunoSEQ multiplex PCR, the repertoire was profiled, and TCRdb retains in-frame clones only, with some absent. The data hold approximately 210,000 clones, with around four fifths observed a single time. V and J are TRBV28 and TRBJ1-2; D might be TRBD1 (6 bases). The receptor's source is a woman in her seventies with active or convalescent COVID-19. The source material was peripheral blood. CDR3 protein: CASIHRDAYGYTF. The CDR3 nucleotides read TGTGCCAGCATTCACAGGGACGCCTATGGCTACACCTTC.